What follows are 20 T cell receptor beta chains derived from one specimen sequenced in a study of blood T cells in healthy people across ages. A sample-barcoded 5' primer and a J-beta primer mix were used in a second PCR of about 7 to 12 cycles. TCRdb ran MiXCR on the 5' RACE reads and lists one entry per CDR3 protein. Altogether about 970,000 distinct CDR3 sequences are present, around 54% being singletons, with the ten largest covering 20% to 25%. Sequencing was performed on blood. These receptors were obtained from a woman aged 60 to 75 in good health.

The chain is built from TRBV14 and TRBJ1-1, with D uncertain. The CDR3 has 12 residues. V lost 0 bases and J 8 bases, leaving 7 bases between the germline ends. The V gene's germline CDR1 is SGHDN and CDR2 FVKESK. CDR3 nucleotide sequence: TGTGCCAGCAGCCAAGATGCGCGAGAAGCTTTCTTT. Its translation: CASSQDAREAFF.

Only a few counts were recorded for this clonotype. The chain couples TRBV3-1 to TRBJ2-5; 11 positions agree with TRBD2. The CDR3 covers 15 residues. From germline, CDR1 is LGHDT and CDR2 YNNKEL (reference sequence). Trimming at V came to 3 bases and at J to 2 bases, leaving 2 bases not matched to a gene. CDR3 coding DNA: TGTGCCAGCAGCCAGGGACTAGCGGTTCAAGAGACCCAGTACTTC. It translates to CASSQGLAVQETQYF.

This clonotype was seen a handful of times. J is TRBJ2-7 and V is TRBV4-3; a possible D gene is TRBD2 (5 bases). Germline-derived CDR1 and CDR2 are LGHNA and YSLEER. V was trimmed by 0 bases and J by 1 base, leaving 16 bases between them. The CDR3 loop spans 17 amino acids. Here the CDR3 DNA reads TGCGCCAGCAGCCAAGAATATGGGCCTAGCCAATCCTACGAGCAGTACTTC. Translation gives CASSQEYGPSQSYEQYF.

The chain recombines TRBV28 with TRBJ1-2; 8 nucleotides agree with TRBD1. Germline V gene data show CDR1 as MDHEN and CDR2 as SYDVKM. The CDR3 is 14 residues long. Losses at the gene ends were 6 bases for V and 7 bases for J; bases not matched to a gene: 10. CDR3: CASRNRLTGAGYTF. The CDR3 bases are TGTGCCAGCAGAAATAGGTTGACAGGGGCTGGCTACACCTTC.

A remark on this clonotype: One end of the junction fails to match germline, which may point to a read error. This sequence joins TRBV3-1 and TRBJ2-7, with 7 positions matching TRBD2. Judging by the DNA end, TRBJ2-5 fits better; the J call may be wrong. The CDR3 covers 15 residues. Germline lookup yields CDR1 LGHDT and CDR2 YNNKEL (reference sequence). The CDR3 DNA reads TGTGCCAGTAGCCAAGGCGGGAGTTTTACGGAGACCCAGTACTTC. Translated, it gives CASSQGGSFTETQYF.

The chain links TRBV25-1 to TRBJ2-2; TRBD1 matches 8 bases. The CDR3 spans 13 residues. J was trimmed by 5 bases and V by 10 bases; bases with no gene match: 6. Germline V lookup: CDR1 MGHDK, CDR2 SYGVNS. CDR3 DNA sequence: TGTGCCACCCGGGACAGGTCAACCGGGGAGCTGTTTTTT. Amino acids: CATRDRSTGELFF.

The V gene is TRBV24-1, the J gene TRBJ2-7; 9 bases fit TRBD2. The V and J ends lost 4 bases and 7 bases, in that order; junction bases with no gene match: 13. CDR3 size: 16 residues. From germline, CDR1 is KGHDR and CDR2 SFDVKD. CDR3 in DNA: TGTGCCACCAGTGACCAACAGGGACTAGCTAACAATGAGCAGTACTTC. Translation: CATSDQQGLANNEQYF.

The chain joins TRBV6-5 to TRBJ2-7; 7 bases match TRBD2. The germline V gene has CDR1 MNHEY and CDR2 SVGAGI. This CDR3 comprises 15 residues. J was trimmed by 0 bases and V by 6 bases; bases with no gene match: 8. CDR3 nucleotides: TGTGCCAGCAGAGCAGGTAGCGGGTCCTCCTACGAGCAGTACTTC. Translated: CASRAGSGSSYEQYF.

The chain uses TRBV6-2 or TRBV6-3 and TRBJ1-5, with 9 bases aligning to TRBD1. V lost 3 bases, J lost 9 bases, and 15 bases stayed unmatched. Germline CDR1 reads MNHEY; CDR2 reads SVGEGT. This CDR3 region has 17 residues. CDR3 in DNA: TGTGCCAGCAGTTATAGGACAGGGGAGGGTTCGTCTCGGCCCCAGCATTTT. This sequence encodes CASSYRTGEGSSRPQHF.

Only a few counts were recorded for this clonotype. The chain carries TRBV7-2 and TRBJ2-7; possibly TRBD1 for D (6 bases). The V gene's germline CDR1 is SGHTA and CDR2 FQGNSA. Trimming stripped 5 bases from V and 2 bases from J, with 16 bases between. The CDR3 has 15 residues. The CDR3 loop reads CASSRQQGSTYEQYF. DNA for the CDR3: TGTGCCAGCAGCCGGCAACAGGGTTCCACCTACGAGCAGTACTTC. Full variable domain (outside the CDR3, taken from reference TRBV7-2 and TRBJ2-7): GAGVSQSPSNKVTEKGKDVELRCDPISGHTALYWYRQSLGQGLEFLIYFQGNSAPDKSGLPSDRFSAERTGGSVSTLTIQRTQQEDSAVYLCASSRQQGSTYEQYFGPGTRLTVT.

This clonotype was seen a handful of times. The genes are TRBV12-3 or TRBV12-4 and TRBJ2-7; 8 bases line up with TRBD2. With 5 bases clipped from V and 2 bases from J, the junction kept 8 bases outside the gene matches. The CDR3 loop spans 15 amino acids. The chain's CDR3 is CASSPPGGATYEQYF. The CDR3 coding sequence is TGTGCCAGCAGTCCCCCCGGGGGGGCAACCTACGAGCAGTACTTC.

This clonotype was observed a handful of times. The chain joins TRBV12-3 or TRBV12-4 to TRBJ2-5; TRBD2 aligns across 14 bases. The CDR3 length is 16 residues. The V gene end was trimmed by 5 bases and the J gene end by 5 bases; junction bases not matched to a gene: 7. The CDR3 region is CASSGGLAGVTETQYF. The CDR3 DNA reads as TGTGCCAGCAGTGGGGGACTAGCGGGAGTGACGGAGACCCAGTACTTC.

V is TRBV7-2 and J is TRBJ2-7; a weak D match, TRBD2 (5 bases). V was shortened by 1 base and J by 0 bases, with 10 bases between the two germline ends. The CDR3 runs 15 residues. Germline CDR1 reads SGHTA; CDR2 reads FQGNSA. The CDR3 here is CASSLVAKDSYEQYF. The DNA of the CDR3 is TGTGCCAGCAGCTTAGTAGCGAAAGACTCCTACGAGCAGTACTTC.

The rearrangement joins TRBV7-2 to TRBJ2-1; 10 nucleotides align to TRBD2. This CDR3 comprises 17 residues. V gave up 5 bases and J gave up 8 bases; unmatched junction bases: 15. Germline V gives CDR1 SGHTA, CDR2 FQGNSA. The CDR3 DNA reads as TGTGCCAGCAGCCGCGATCCGGTAGCGGGAGGTATCGATGAGCAGTTCTTC. It translates to CASSRDPVAGGIDEQFF.

This clonotype was counted once. The CDR3 does not close with the conserved phenylalanine or tryptophan, likely indicating a read error. CDR3 DNA sequence: TGTGCCAGCAGCTTAACCTCCAGCTCCTATGGCTACACCGTC. This sequence encodes CASSLTSSSYGYTV. V usage is TRBV7-2 and J usage is TRBJ1-2, with D uncertain. The germline V gene has CDR1 SGHTA and CDR2 FQGNSA. The CDR3 spans 14 residues. V gave up 2 bases and J gave up 4 bases, with 11 bases separating them.

The chain combines TRBV4-3 with TRBJ1-4; possibly TRBD1 for D (5 bases). V lost 4 bases, J lost 4 bases, and 19 bases lay in between. This CDR3 is built from 17 residues. CDR1 and CDR2 (germline): LGHNA, YSLEER. The CDR3 region has the DNA TGCGCCAGCAGCCTCCTTGCAGGGCGGGGGGATAATGAAAAACTGTTTTTT. Translated, it gives CASSLLAGRGDNEKLFF.

This chain joins TRBV29-1 and TRBJ2-3, with D unclear. The germline V gene encodes CDR1 SQVTM and CDR2 ANQGSEA. The CDR3 runs 11 residues. The ends were cut back, 3 bases at V and 2 bases at J, with 3 bases in the middle. The CDR3 nucleotides are TGCAGCGTTGACTACACAGATACGCAGTATTTT. Encoded protein: CSVDYTDTQYF.

This clonotype has a count of ten or more. The rearrangement links TRBV7-3 to TRBJ2-2; D is ambiguous. The V and J ends lost 3 bases and 2 bases respectively, with 7 bases between them. In germline, CDR1 is SGHTA, CDR2 FQGTGA. CDR3 length: 14 amino acids. The CDR3 sequence: CASSLGINTGELFF. Here the CDR3 DNA reads TGTGCCAGCAGCTTGGGCATAAACACCGGGGAGCTGTTTTTT.

The V gene is TRBV25-1, the J gene TRBJ1-2, with D unclear. Trimming stripped 3 bases from V and 4 bases from J, with 9 bases between. The CDR3 sequence is 13 residues long. Germline V lookup: CDR1 MGHDK, CDR2 SYGVNS. This chain's CDR3 is CASSDAGRYGYTF. The CDR3 DNA is TGTGCCAGCAGTGATGCGGGCCGCTATGGCTACACCTTC.

The V gene is TRBV28, the J gene TRBJ2-4; 10 bases map to TRBD1. J lost 12 bases, V lost 3 bases, and 8 bases had no gene match. Per germline, CDR1 MDHEN and CDR2 SYDVKM. This CDR3 contains 14 residues. This CDR3 reads CASSFPDRGVGQYF. The CDR3 bases are TGTGCCAGCAGTTTTCCGGACAGGGGGGTTGGTCAGTACTTC.